Listed here are 23 T cell receptor beta chains from one sample, sequenced in a study of cytomegalovirus exposure and HLA in healthy donors. 13 Jbeta primers and 60 Vbeta primers were used for the PCR. Generated by immunoSEQ multiplex PCR, the TCRdb table keeps only in-frame clones and is missing some. The sample's table shows tens of thousands of clones. The sequenced sample consisted of PBMCs. These receptors all stem from a man aged 30 to 45 in good health and CMV-seropositive.

The V gene is TRBV4-2, the J gene TRBJ2-4, with TRBD1 as a possible D gene (6 bases). Between the trimmed V and J ends, which lost 4 bases and 4 bases, there was a span of 17 bases. CDR3 length equals 16 residues. Per germline, CDR1 LGHNA and CDR2 YNFKEQ. This chain's CDR3 is CASSPSRWDTKNIQYF. The CDR3 DNA sequence: TGTGCCAGCAGCCCATCGCGGTGGGACACAAAAAACATTCAGTACTTC.

The chain is built from TRBV27 and TRBJ2-3, with unresolved D. The CDR3 runs to 14 residues. V was pared by 0 bases and J by 0 bases, with 4 bases between. Per the germline V gene, CDR1 is MNHEY and CDR2 is SMNVEV (reference sequence). CDR3 sequence reads: CASSLSASTDTQYF. The CDR3 coding sequence is TGTGCCAGCAGTTTATCGGCCAGCACAGATACGCAGTATTTT.

CDR3 region: CASSLSTGSYGYTF. The DNA of the CDR3 is TGTGCCAGCAGCTTATCGACAGGGTCGTATGGCTACACCTTC. The chain joins TRBV7-8 to TRBJ1-2; 7 bases agree with TRBD1. The CDR3 runs to 14 residues. V trimming: 2 bases; J trimming: 5 bases; junction bases outside the gene matches: 5. Germline CDR1 is SGHVS and CDR2 is FQNEAQ. Combining the CDR3 with reference TRBV7-8 and TRBJ1-2 gives the whole variable domain GAGVSQSPRYKVAKRGQDVALRCDPISGHVSLFWYQQALGQGPEFLTYFQNEAQLDKSGLPSDRFFAERPEGSVSTLKIQRTQQEDSAVYLCASSLSTGSYGYTFGSGTRLTVV.

J is TRBJ2-2 and V is TRBV11-3; D is possibly TRBD2 (7 bases). Between the trimmed V and J ends, which lost 5 bases and 5 bases, there was a span of 15 bases. Germline CDR1 is SGHNT and CDR2 is YENEEA. CDR3 length: 15 amino acids. CDR3 residues: CASSVGGQGTGELFF. The CDR3, as DNA: TGTGCCAGCAGCGTGGGGGGGCAAGGGACCGGGGAGCTGTTTTTT.

To note about this clone: At one boundary the junction diverges from the germline segment, which might be a read error. This CDR3 is CASSQPLRDREPSSSDNEQFF. The CDR3 DNA follows: TGCGCCAGCAGCCAACCCCTCCGGGACAGGGAACCTTCGAGCTCCGACAATGAGCAGTTCTTC. The V gene is TRBV4-1, the J gene TRBJ2-1; 9 positions agree with TRBD1. Germline CDR1 and CDR2: MGHRA and YSYEKL. The CDR3 is 21 amino acids.

The chain has TRBV5-1 and TRBJ2-6; the D gene is possibly TRBD1 (5 bases). CDR3 length equals 15 residues. Germline V CDR1 and CDR2: SGHRS, YFSETQ. With 4 bases removed from V and 2 bases from J, the gap between germline ends came to 10 bases. CDR3 in amino acids: CASSPGITGANVLTF. The CDR3 DNA is TGCGCCAGCAGCCCAGGGATTACTGGGGCCAACGTCCTGACTTTC.

The rearrangement joins TRBV7-9 to TRBJ2-7; 8 nucleotides match TRBD2. Germline CDR1 SEHNR, CDR2 FQNEAQ (reference sequence). V dropped 4 bases and J dropped 2; count of bases not matched to a gene: 16. The CDR3 contains 18 residues. CDR3 in DNA: TGTGCCAGCAGCTCGGTCCGGCGAGGACTAGCTCCAACCTACGAGCAGTACTTC. Residues: CASSSVRRGLAPTYEQYF.

CDR3 sequence: CAWSHTGGTEAFF. The CDR3 region has the DNA TGTGCCTGGAGCCACACAGGGGGCACTGAAGCTTTCTTT. V is TRBV30 and J is TRBJ1-1; 8 bases map to TRBD1. Germline V lookup: CDR1 GTSNPN, CDR2 SVGIG (reference sequence). CDR3 length: 13 residues. Trimming at V came to 3 bases and at J to 4 bases, leaving 4 bases not matched to a gene.

This chain connects TRBV19 to TRBJ1-2, with TRBD1 matching over 7 bases. Germline values: CDR1 LNHDA, CDR2 SQIVND (reference sequence). The CDR3 covers 16 residues. V shed 4 bases, J shed 2 bases, and the junction held 10 bases outside the gene matches. CDR3 region: CASSTPLDRANYGYTF. As DNA, the CDR3 is TGTGCCAGTAGTACCCCCCTAGACAGGGCGAACTATGGCTACACCTTC.

J is TRBJ2-7 and V is TRBV15; 9 bases agree with TRBD1. Germline V gene sequence: CDR1 LNHNV, CDR2 YYDKDF (reference sequence). The length of the CDR3 is 12 residues. Unmatched junction bases numbered 0, after V lost 3 bases and J lost 6 bases. The CDR3 spells CATSRGQGEQYF. The CDR3 coding sequence is TGTGCCACCAGCAGGGGACAGGGCGAGCAGTACTTC.

This rearrangement joins TRBV5-1 to TRBJ2-5; perhaps TRBD1 as D (6 bases). The CDR3 length is 13 residues. Trimming stripped 0 bases from V and 4 bases from J, with 7 bases between. Germline-derived CDR1 and CDR2 are SGHRS and YFSETQ. CDR3 sequence: CASSLGQAETQYF. DNA of the CDR3: TGCGCCAGCAGCTTGGGACAGGCAGAGACCCAGTACTTC.

This clone is classed as medium-sized (0.01 to 0.1%) by frequency. The chain is built from TRBV5-6 and TRBJ1-2, with D possibly being TRBD1 (5 bases). CDR1 and CDR2 from the germline V gene are SGHDT and YYEEEE. Trimming left V 1 base short and J 6 bases short, with 10 bases between. The CDR3 is made up of 13 amino acids. CDR3 amino acids: CASSLTRVDGYTF. The CDR3, as DNA: TGTGCCAGCAGCTTGACCAGGGTAGATGGCTACACCTTC.

This chain connects TRBV7-3 to TRBJ1-6, with D possibly being TRBD1 (5 bases). Germline lookup yields CDR1 SGHTA and CDR2 FQGTGA. The V gene lost 0 bases and the J gene lost 10 bases, with 7 bases spanning the gap. This CDR3 has 13 residues. The chain's CDR3 is CASSLTGGSPLHF. DNA for the CDR3: TGTGCCAGCAGCTTAACGGGGGGGTCACCCCTCCACTTT.

The rearrangement uses TRBV6-5 and TRBJ2-7, with 7 bases identical to TRBD1. CDR1 and CDR2 (germline): MNHEY, SVGAGI. V lost 0 bases to trimming and J lost 2 bases; unmatched junction nucleotides: 4. The CDR3 has 15 amino acids. This CDR3 is CASSYSGQAAYEQYF. DNA of the CDR3: TGTGCCAGCAGTTACTCTGGACAGGCGGCCTACGAGCAGTACTTC.

V gene TRBV19 combines with J gene TRBJ2-5, with 13 bases that match TRBD2. The junction had 1 base not matched to a gene; V was cut back by 4 bases and J by 2 bases. The germline gives CDR1 LNHDA, CDR2 SQIVND (reference sequence). There are 15 residues in the CDR3. DNA of the CDR3: TGTGCCAGTAGTACGACTAGCGGGAGGCAAGAGACCCAGTACTTC. This codes for CASSTTSGRQETQYF. The whole variable domain, remainder taken from reference TRBV19 and TRBJ2-5, is DGGITQSPKYLFRKEGQNVTLSCEQNLNHDAMYWYRQDPGQGLRLIYYSQIVNDFQKGDIAEGYSVSREKKESFPLTVTSAQKNPTAFYLCASSTTSGRQETQYFGPGTRLLVL.

The chain couples TRBV5-1 to TRBJ2-5; 8 bases match TRBD1. The CDR3 sequence is 14 residues long. Germline V CDR1 and CDR2: SGHRS, YFSETQ. Losses at the gene ends were 2 bases for V and 2 bases for J; bases not matched to a gene: 2. CDR3 amino acids: CASSFGTGQETQYF. The DNA of the CDR3 is TGCGCCAGCAGCTTTGGGACAGGTCAAGAGACCCAGTACTTC.

V usage is TRBV7-9 and J usage is TRBJ1-2; D uncertain. Germline CDR1 is SEHNR and CDR2 is FQNEAQ (reference sequence). The CDR3 is 12 amino acids. V shed 1 base and J shed 8 bases, with 8 bases lying between them. The CDR3 loop reads CASSLGLKGYTF. Written as DNA, the CDR3 is TGTGCCAGCAGCTTAGGGCTGAAGGGCTACACCTTC.

The chain uses TRBV5-6 and TRBJ2-5; 11 nucleotides match TRBD1. From germline, CDR1 is SGHDT and CDR2 YYEEEE. The CDR3 extends over 15 amino acids. The ends lost 0 bases at V and 4 bases at J; junction bases unmatched: 2. The DNA of the CDR3 is TGTGCCAGCAGCTTGGTTGGACAGGGGGCAGAGACCCAGTACTTC. It yields the protein CASSLVGQGAETQYF.

The chain joins TRBV9 to TRBJ1-1; D ambiguous. CDR1 SGDLS and CDR2 YYNGEE come from the germline V gene. Trimming left V 4 bases short and J 3 bases short, with 10 bases between. The CDR3 consists of 13 residues. The CDR3 reads CASSPSGYTEAFF. DNA for the CDR3: TGTGCCAGCAGCCCTTCGGGGTACACTGAAGCTTTCTTT. The variable domain in full, with the rest retrieved from reference TRBV9 and TRBJ1-1, is DSGVTQTPKHLITATGQRVTLRCSPRSGDLSVYWYQQSLDQGLQFLIQYYNGEERAKGNILERFSAQQFPDLHSELNLSSLELGDSALYFCASSPSGYTEAFFGQGTRLTVV.

This chain links TRBV5-1 with TRBJ1-5; weak D call: TRBD1 (5 bases). Trimming pared 5 bases from V and 7 bases from J, leaving 19 bases between. Germline V gene lookup returns CDR1 SGHRS and CDR2 YFSETQ. This CDR3 is built from 15 residues. CDR3 sequence: CASSLRGEGGQPQHF. DNA for the CDR3: TGCGCCAGCAGTCTCCGGGGGGAGGGTGGACAGCCCCAGCATTTT.

The chain has TRBV18 and TRBJ1-1, with D tentatively TRBD1 (6 bases). CDR3 length: 12 residues. Germline V lookup: CDR1 KGHSH, CDR2 LQKENI. V was cut by 5 bases and J by 6 bases, with 10 bases left in between. The CDR3 here is CASSVRQAEAFF. The CDR3, as DNA: TGTGCCAGCTCAGTGCGACAGGCTGAAGCTTTCTTT.

Regarding this clone: A junction end diverges from the germline sequence, so it may reflect a read error. The chain couples TRBV4-2 to TRBJ2-3, with a weak D call TRBD2 (6 bases). CDR3 length: 15 residues. Per the germline V gene, CDR1 is LGHNA and CDR2 is YNFKEQ. The CDR3 loop reads CASSQDRGSADKQYF. Written as DNA, the CDR3 is TGTGCCAGCAGCCAAGATCGGGGGTCGGCAGATAAGCAGTATTTT.

The chain employs TRBV7-8 and TRBJ1-6; D not resolved. V was pared by 5 bases and J by 9 bases, with 11 bases between. Germline V CDR1 and CDR2: SGHVS, FQNEAQ. CDR3 length: 13 amino acids. For the CDR3, the DNA is TGTGCCAGCAGCCCAGACCGGGGTTCACCCCTCCACTTT. As protein: CASSPDRGSPLHF. The full variable domain, with the rest looked up from reference TRBV7-8 and TRBJ1-6, is GAGVSQSPRYKVAKRGQDVALRCDPISGHVSLFWYQQALGQGPEFLTYFQNEAQLDKSGLPSDRFFAERPEGSVSTLKIQRTQQEDSAVYLCASSPDRGSPLHFGNGTRLTVT.